A single sample gave rise to the 28 T cell receptor beta chains below, sequenced in a study of blood T cell repertoires in COVID-19. Produced via immunoSEQ multiplex PCR; TCRdb's table is partial and in-frame only. The sample yields over 200,000 clones, over 70% seen once. The source material was peripheral blood. These TCRs come from a woman in her 50s with acute or convalescent COVID-19.

V is TRBV13 and J is TRBJ2-7; no definite D call. CDR1 PRHDT and CDR2 FYEKMQ come from the germline V gene (reference sequence). There are 13 residues in the CDR3. Trimming left V 3 bases short and J 2 bases short, with 8 bases between. The CDR3 sequence is CASSLRGAYEQYF. The CDR3 DNA reads as TGTGCCAGCAGCTTGAGAGGCGCCTACGAGCAGTACTTC.

This chain joins TRBV11-3 and TRBJ2-3; 8 bases line up with TRBD1. There are 12 residues in the CDR3. CDR1 SGHNT and CDR2 YENEEA come from the germline V gene. V shed 6 bases and J 6 bases; nucleotides not matched to a gene: 2. The CDR3 nucleotides are TGTGCCAGCAGGGGACAGGCGGATACGCAGTATTTT. Translating gives CASRGQADTQYF.

The chain recombines TRBV28 with TRBJ2-1; 15 nucleotides match TRBD2. V lost 1 base, J lost 7 bases, and 5 bases stayed unmatched. The CDR3 runs 17 residues. The germline CDR1 and CDR2 sequences are MDHEN and SYDVKM. The chain's CDR3 is CASSLSGLAGGQNEQFF. As DNA, the CDR3 is TGTGCCAGCAGTTTATCAGGACTAGCGGGAGGGCAAAATGAGCAGTTCTTC.

This chain uses TRBV29-1 with TRBJ1-1; D ambiguous. Germline loops: CDR1 SQVTM, CDR2 ANQGSEA. The V end was cut by 7 bases, the J end by 1 base, with 10 bases between. The CDR3 length is 12 residues. CDR3 sequence: CSGSRGNTEAFF. CDR3 DNA sequence: TGCAGCGGGTCACGGGGGAACACTGAAGCTTTCTTT.

J is TRBJ2-5 and V is TRBV24-1; TRBD2 is a possible D gene (7 bases). The V gene's germline CDR1 is KGHDR and CDR2 SFDVKD. The CDR3 has 15 residues. Between the trimmed V and J ends, which lost 5 bases and 5 bases, there was a span of 17 bases. This CDR3 is CATSGRGQNVETQYF. DNA for the CDR3: TGTGCCACCAGTGGGCGGGGGCAGAATGTGGAGACCCAGTACTTC.

The chain recombines TRBV29-1 with TRBJ1-4; tentatively, D is TRBD1 (5 bases). Germline V gene data show CDR1 as SQVTM and CDR2 as ANQGSEA. This CDR3 comprises 14 residues. V was pared by 4 bases and J by 5 bases, with 14 bases between. The CDR3 sequence: CSVGARGGNEKLFF. For the CDR3, the DNA is TGCAGCGTTGGTGCACGGGGGGGAAATGAAAAACTGTTTTTT. The complete variable domain, with remaining parts taken from reference TRBV29-1 and TRBJ1-4, reads SAVISQKPSRDICQRGTSLTIQCQVDSQVTMMFWYRQQPGQSLTLIATANQGSEATYESGFVIDKFPISRPNLTFSTLTVSNMSPEDSSIYLCSVGARGGNEKLFFGSGTQLSVL.

The V gene is TRBV29-1, the J gene TRBJ2-7, with TRBD1 matching 8 bases. Germline values: CDR1 SQVTM, CDR2 ANQGSEA. V was pared by 5 bases and J by 6 bases, with 9 bases of the junction left unmatched. The CDR3 has 13 amino acids. In nucleotides, the CDR3 is TGCAGCGTTAATTCCAGGGGGCGAGTCGAGCAGTACTTC. Its protein product is CSVNSRGRVEQYF.

The chain carries TRBV6-5 and TRBJ2-4; TRBD1 aligns across 9 bases. The CDR3 is 12 amino acids. Germline CDR1 MNHEY, CDR2 SVGAGI. Trimming at V came to 4 bases and at J to 15 bases, leaving 7 bases not matched to a gene. CDR3 loop: CASSFGTGFLYF. In nucleotides, the CDR3 is TGTGCCAGCAGTTTTGGGACAGGGTTTTTGTACTTC.

This clone was seen once. The CDR3: CASSPSGRADTGELFF. The CDR3 nucleotides read TGCGCCAGCAGCCCTAGCGGGAGGGCTGACACCGGGGAGCTGTTTTTT. The chain uses TRBV4-1 and TRBJ2-2; the match to TRBD2 covers 12 bases. Germline lookup yields CDR1 MGHRA and CDR2 YSYEKL. The V gene end was trimmed by 4 bases and the J gene end by 3 bases; junction bases not matched to a gene: 3. The CDR3 is 16 residues long.

This clone showed up just a few times. The genes are TRBV7-9 and TRBJ2-7; maybe TRBD1 (5 bases). The CDR3 runs 12 residues. Germline-derived CDR1 and CDR2 are SEHNR and FQNEAQ (reference sequence). V dropped 2 bases and J dropped 6 bases, with 8 bases sitting between them. DNA for the CDR3: TGTGCCAGCAGCTTAAAAGGGGTCGAGCAGTACTTC. Its translation is CASSLKGVEQYF. Complete variable domain (other parts from reference TRBV7-9 and TRBJ2-7): DTGVSQNPRHKITKRGQNVTFRCDPISEHNRLYWYRQTLGQGPEFLTYFQNEAQLEKSRLLSDRFSAERPKGSFSTLEIQRTEQGDSAMYLCASSLKGVEQYFGPGTRLTVT.

In DNA, the CDR3 is TGCGCCAGCAGCTTCCGGACTAGCGAGAACACCGGGGAGCTGTTTTTT. Amino acids: CASSFRTSENTGELFF. The V gene is TRBV5-1, the J gene TRBJ2-2, with TRBD2 matching 9 bases. V lost 2 bases to trimming and J lost 1 base; unmatched junction nucleotides: 3. The CDR3 contains 16 residues. From germline, CDR1 is SGHRS and CDR2 YFSETQ.

V is TRBV6-5 and J is TRBJ2-1, with 7 nucleotides matching TRBD2. V shed 2 bases and J 6 bases; nucleotides not matched to a gene: 4. CDR1 is MNHEY, CDR2 SVGAGI, per germline. The CDR3 runs to 14 residues. This CDR3 is CASSYRGRGNEQFF. Here the CDR3 DNA reads TGTGCCAGCAGTTACCGGGGGAGGGGCAATGAGCAGTTCTTC.

The V gene is TRBV5-1, the J gene TRBJ2-1, with 12 bases lining up with TRBD1. In germline, CDR1 is SGHRS, CDR2 YFSETQ. This CDR3 has 14 amino acids. V lost 8 bases, J lost 10 bases, and 10 bases stayed unmatched. In nucleotides, the CDR3 is TGCGCCAGTAGCAGGGACAGGGGGCTAGAGGAGCAGTTCTTC. Encoded protein: CASSRDRGLEEQFF.

The chain joins TRBV10-3 to TRBJ1-2; the D gene is possibly TRBD1 (6 bases). The CDR3 is 12 amino acids. V was trimmed by 11 bases and J by 2 bases, leaving 12 bases between them. Per the germline V gene, CDR1 is ENHRY and CDR2 is SYGVKD. The CDR3 sequence is CALWGGNYGYTF. CDR3 DNA sequence: TGTGCCCTATGGGGGGGCAACTATGGCTACACCTTC.

The CDR3 spells CASSIWSGSAGELFF. The CDR3 nucleotides are TGTGCCAGTAGTATATGGAGCGGGAGTGCCGGGGAGCTGTTTTTT. This chain uses TRBV19 with TRBJ2-2; TRBD2 agrees at 8 bases. The CDR3 is 15 residues long. Germline V gene sequence: CDR1 LNHDA, CDR2 SQIVND (reference sequence). V dropped 2 bases and J dropped 6; count of bases not matched to a gene: 5.

This clone came up once. The rearrangement joins TRBV12-5 to TRBJ2-1, with D perhaps matching TRBD2 (6 bases). Trimming shortened V by 7 bases and J by 2 bases, and 15 bases separated the two germline ends. Germline CDR1 and CDR2: LGHNT and FRNRAP. The CDR3 consists of 15 residues. The CDR3 DNA reads TGTGCTAGTGTCCCCCGGGACTCGACCTACAATGAGCAGTTCTTC. Its translation: CASVPRDSTYNEQFF.

This clone was seen a handful of times. The V gene is TRBV27, the J gene TRBJ1-1, with 7 positions matching TRBD1. From germline, CDR1 is MNHEY and CDR2 SMNVEV (reference sequence). The CDR3 has 15 residues. After removal of 4 bases from V and 8 bases from J, the junction contained 13 bases not matched to a gene. The CDR3 loop reads CASSSFTTGKGEAFF. In nucleotides, the CDR3 is TGTGCCAGCAGTTCCTTTACGACAGGGAAAGGAGAAGCTTTCTTT.

This rearrangement joins TRBV14 to TRBJ2-3; D is possibly TRBD2 (6 bases). Germline loops: CDR1 SGHDN, CDR2 FVKESK. V was shortened by 1 base and J by 2 bases, with 10 bases between the two germline ends. The CDR3 consists of 15 residues. CDR3: CASSQGGDFTDTQYF. The CDR3 nucleotides are TGTGCCAGCAGCCAAGGAGGGGACTTCACAGATACGCAGTATTTT.

The chain combines TRBV5-1 with TRBJ1-1; 7 bases fit TRBD1. The trim removed 7 bases at V and 2 bases at J, leaving 8 bases unmatched. Germline-derived CDR1 and CDR2 are SGHRS and YFSETQ. The CDR3 is 14 amino acids. The CDR3 region is CASEPGTANTEAFF. In DNA, the CDR3 is TGCGCCAGCGAACCCGGGACAGCCAACACTGAAGCTTTCTTT.

DNA for the CDR3: TGTGCCACCAGTGATTTTAGTCTATCCGGGGCCAACGTCCTGACTTTC. Translating gives CATSDFSLSGANVLTF. The rearrangement joins TRBV24-1 to TRBJ2-6, with D unclear. V was cut by 1 base and J by 4 bases, with 10 bases left in between. There are 16 residues in the CDR3. Germline-derived CDR1 and CDR2 are KGHDR and SFDVKD.

The chain links TRBV2 to TRBJ2-2, with D maybe TRBD2 (6 bases). The V gene lost 4 bases and the J gene lost 4 bases, with 16 bases spanning the gap. The CDR3 contains 16 residues. Looked up from germline, CDR1 is SNHLY and CDR2 is FYNNEI. The CDR3 sequence: CASSAERARGTGELFF. DNA for the CDR3: TGTGCCAGCAGTGCAGAGCGGGCCCGAGGCACCGGGGAGCTGTTTTTT.

This clone is a singleton in its sample. V is TRBV19 and J is TRBJ2-7, with TRBD1 as a possible D gene (5 bases). This CDR3 is 14 amino acids long. V was clipped by 3 bases and J by 2 bases, with 11 bases between them. CDR1 and CDR2 from the germline V gene are LNHDA and SQIVND (reference sequence). CDR3 in amino acids: CASSIFPGPYEQYF. The CDR3 DNA follows: TGTGCCAGTAGTATTTTCCCAGGGCCCTACGAGCAGTACTTC.

V and J are TRBV4-2 and TRBJ1-2, with D hard to call. Trimming took off 0 bases at V and 8 bases at J, with 10 bases between the two ends. The CDR3 length is 13 residues. Germline lookup yields CDR1 LGHNA and CDR2 YNFKEQ. CDR3 nucleotide sequence: TGTGCCAGCAGCCAAGATCTGGAGCGAGGCTACACCTTC. This encodes CASSQDLERGYTF.

This chain links TRBV15 with TRBJ2-5, with 8 bases identical to TRBD2. The CDR3 is made up of 16 amino acids. Germline CDR1 is LNHNV and CDR2 is YYDKDF (reference sequence). V was pared by 3 bases and J by 3 bases, with 9 bases of the junction left unmatched. For the CDR3, the DNA is TGTGCCACCAGCAGTGGGGACTCACTAGCGGAAGAGACCCAGTACTTC. Its translation is CATSSGDSLAEETQYF.

This chain joins TRBV10-3 and TRBJ1-5; 9 nucleotides align to TRBD1. In germline, CDR1 is ENHRY, CDR2 SYGVKD. This CDR3 comprises 15 residues. J gave up 2 bases and V 4 bases, and 3 bases lay outside the gene matches. CDR3 bases: TGTGCCATCAGTGGGGGACAGGGCCGCAATCAGCCCCAGCATTTT. Protein product: CAISGGQGRNQPQHF.

The J gene is TRBJ2-5, the V gene TRBV7-2; 9 bases align to TRBD1. The germline V gene encodes CDR1 SGHTA and CDR2 FQGNSA. Trimming removed 0 bases from V and 3 bases from J; junction bases left unmatched: 2. This CDR3 is 15 amino acids long. The CDR3 is CASSLAGTGKETQYF. CDR3 nucleotides: TGTGCCAGCAGCTTAGCCGGGACAGGGAAAGAGACCCAGTACTTC.

This chain uses TRBV3-1 (or the pseudogene TRBV3-2) with TRBJ2-5; no clear D. Trimming pared 0 bases from V and 6 bases from J, leaving 2 bases between. Germline lookup yields CDR1 LGHDT and CDR2 YNNKEL (reference sequence). The CDR3 spans 11 residues. In DNA, the CDR3 is TGTGCCAGCAGCCAAGACAAGACCCAGTACTTC. Residues: CASSQDKTQYF.

The chain uses TRBV5-6 and TRBJ1-1; 10 positions agree with TRBD1. Germline V CDR1 and CDR2: SGHDT, YYEEEE. The CDR3 extends over 16 amino acids. The V segment lost 2 bases and the J segment 4 bases; nucleotides outside the gene matches: 8. The CDR3 DNA reads as TGTGCCAGCAGCTTCCCTCCCGGGACAGGGGTCACTGAAGCTTTCTTT. It translates to CASSFPPGTGVTEAFF.